This record covers a single TCR beta chain. Its antigen is still unknown. This may come from a read error, since a much larger clone is one base off. This CDR3 region has 12 residues. Germline CDR1 and CDR2: DFQATT and SNEGSKA (reference sequence). This sample is drawn from a study of T cells after yellow fever vaccination. Study-wide background: Those fractions that held only low numbers of cells were prepared using the SMART-Seq v4 Ultra Low Input RNA kit.

Study-wide findings and caveats: Booster samples showed a return of most primary-vaccination clones (around 96% CD4, about 85% CD8).

TCRdb itself ran the 5' RACE reads through MiXCR, one entry per CDR3 protein. The sample consists of around 610,000 distinct CDR3 sequences, about 13% of them appearing once. The rearrangement links TRBV20-1 to TRBJ2-3; tentatively, D is TRBD2 (7 bases). The clonotype comes from a man aged 30 to 39 who received the YFV17D yellow fever vaccine. This specimen was PBMCs, taken on the day of the yellow fever booster vaccination. CDR3 in DNA: TGCAGTGTTGGGAGGGACACAGATACGCTGTATTTT. Encoded protein: CSVGRDTDTLYF.